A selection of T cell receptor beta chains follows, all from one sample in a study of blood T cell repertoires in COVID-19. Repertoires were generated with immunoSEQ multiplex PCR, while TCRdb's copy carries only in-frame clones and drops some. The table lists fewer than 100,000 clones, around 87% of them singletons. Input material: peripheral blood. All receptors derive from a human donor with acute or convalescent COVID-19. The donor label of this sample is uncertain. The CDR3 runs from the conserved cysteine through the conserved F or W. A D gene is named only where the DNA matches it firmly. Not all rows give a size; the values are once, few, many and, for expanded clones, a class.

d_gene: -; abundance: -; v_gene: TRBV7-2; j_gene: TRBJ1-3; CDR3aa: CASSPMSGNSGNTIYF; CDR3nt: TGTGCCAGCAGCCCAATGTCGGGGAACTCTGGAAACACCATATATTTT
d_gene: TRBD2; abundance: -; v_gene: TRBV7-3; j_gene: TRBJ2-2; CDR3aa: CASRGLAGGPVGELFF; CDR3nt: TGTGCCAGCAGGGGACTAGCGGGGGGGCCCGTCGGGGAGCTGTTTTTT
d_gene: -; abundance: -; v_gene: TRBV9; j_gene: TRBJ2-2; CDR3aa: CASRRGTNTGELFF; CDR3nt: TGTGCCAGTCGGAGGGGCACGAACACCGGGGAGCTGTTTTTT
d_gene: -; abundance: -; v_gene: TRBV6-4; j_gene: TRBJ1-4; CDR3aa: CALLSWEQGNEKLFF; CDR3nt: TGTGCCCTCTTATCATGGGAACAGGGTAATGAAAAACTGTTTTTT
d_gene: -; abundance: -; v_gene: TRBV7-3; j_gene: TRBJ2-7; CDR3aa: CASSLLQGNEQYF; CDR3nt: TGTGCCAGCAGCTTACTCCAGGGAAACGAGCAGTACTTC
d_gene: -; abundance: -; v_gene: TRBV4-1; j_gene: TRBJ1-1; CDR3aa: CASSQDNTRGSYEAFF; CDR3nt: TGCGCCAGCAGCCAAGATAACACAAGGGGATCGTATGAAGCTTTCTTT
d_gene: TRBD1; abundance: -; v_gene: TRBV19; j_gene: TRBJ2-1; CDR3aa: CASSKGQGSYNEQFF; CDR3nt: TGTGCCAGTAGTAAGGGACAGGGCTCCTACAATGAGCAGTTCTTC
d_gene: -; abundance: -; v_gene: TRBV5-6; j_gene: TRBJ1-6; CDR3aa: CASSYGGSNSPLHF; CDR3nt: TGTGCCAGCAGCTATGGGGGCTCGAATTCACCCCTCCACTTT
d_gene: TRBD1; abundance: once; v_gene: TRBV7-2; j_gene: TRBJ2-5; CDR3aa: CASSSRTGETQYF; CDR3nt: TGTGCCAGCAGCTCGCGGACAGGAGAGACCCAGTACTTC
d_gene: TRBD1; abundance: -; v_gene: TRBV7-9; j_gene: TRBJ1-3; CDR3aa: CASSLGRVTGRNTIYF; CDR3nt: TGTGCCAGCAGCTTAGGCCGAGTGACAGGGAGAAACACCATATATTTT
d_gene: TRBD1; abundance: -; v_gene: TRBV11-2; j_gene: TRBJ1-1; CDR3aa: CASSPRTGGFGTEAFF; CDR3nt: TGTGCCAGCAGCCCAAGGACAGGGGGCTTCGGGACTGAAGCTTTCTTT
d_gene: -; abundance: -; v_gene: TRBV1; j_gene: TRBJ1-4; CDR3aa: CTSSQVGGGDEKLFF; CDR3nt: TGCACCAGCAGCCAAGTAGGAGGGGGCGATGAAAAACTGTTTTTT
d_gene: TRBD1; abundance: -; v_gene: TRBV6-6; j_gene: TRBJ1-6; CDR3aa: CASSYSEGAREDF; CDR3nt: TGTGCCAGCAGTTACTCGGAGGGGGCCCGAGAAGACTTT
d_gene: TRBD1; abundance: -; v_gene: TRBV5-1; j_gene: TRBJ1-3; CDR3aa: CASRPGGSGNTIYF; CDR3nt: TGCGCCAGCAGACCAGGGGGCTCTGGAAACACCATATATTTT
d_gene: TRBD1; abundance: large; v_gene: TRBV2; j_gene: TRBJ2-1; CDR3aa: CASSHPGQGDNEQFF; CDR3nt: TGTGCCAGCAGTCACCCGGGACAGGGCGACAATGAGCAGTTCTTC
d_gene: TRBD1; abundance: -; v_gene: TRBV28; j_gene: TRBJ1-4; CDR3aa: CASSLGTGVRDLFF; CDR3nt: TGTGCCAGCAGTCTCGGGACAGGGGTCCGGGACTTGTTTTTT
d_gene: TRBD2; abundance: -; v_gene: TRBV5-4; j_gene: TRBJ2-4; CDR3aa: CASSFPAGGLNIQYF; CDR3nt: TGTGCCAGCAGCTTCCCGGCGGGGGGCCTGAACATTCAGTACTTC
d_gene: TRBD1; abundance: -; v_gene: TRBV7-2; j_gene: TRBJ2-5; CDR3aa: CASRPGTGQETQYF; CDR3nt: TGTGCCAGCAGACCCGGGACAGGGCAAGAGACCCAGTACTTC
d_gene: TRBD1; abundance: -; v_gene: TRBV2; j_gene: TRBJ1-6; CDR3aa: CASNTGGDSPLHF; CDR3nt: TGTGCCAGCAACACAGGGGGCGATTCACCCCTCCACTTT
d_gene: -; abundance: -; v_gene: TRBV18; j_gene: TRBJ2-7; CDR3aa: CASSPLPSGQGIYEQYF; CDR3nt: TGTGCCAGCTCACCACTCCCCAGTGGCCAGGGTATTTACGAGCAGTACTTC
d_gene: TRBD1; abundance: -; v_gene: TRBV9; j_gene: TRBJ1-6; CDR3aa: CASSVQGVDSPLHF; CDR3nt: TGTGCCAGCAGCGTACAGGGGGTCGATTCACCCCTCCACTTT
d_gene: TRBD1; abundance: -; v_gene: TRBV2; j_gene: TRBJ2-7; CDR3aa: CATEAGGDYEQYF; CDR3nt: TGTGCCACTGAGGCAGGGGGCGACTACGAGCAGTACTTC
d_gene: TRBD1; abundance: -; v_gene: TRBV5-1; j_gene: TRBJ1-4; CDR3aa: CASSLVGQGKSPTEKLFF; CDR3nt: TGCGCCAGCAGCTTGGTCGGACAGGGGAAGTCGCCTACTGAAAAACTGTTTTTT
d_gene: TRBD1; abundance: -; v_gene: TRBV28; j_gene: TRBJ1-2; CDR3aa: CARGGLVGGHYGYTF; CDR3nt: TGTGCCCGCGGGGGGTTGGTAGGGGGCCACTATGGCTACACCTTC
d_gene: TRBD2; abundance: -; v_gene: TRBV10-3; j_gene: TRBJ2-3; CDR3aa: CAIRGTSGGAVTDTQYF; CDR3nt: TGTGCCATCAGGGGGACTAGCGGGGGAGCCGTCACAGATACGCAGTATTTT
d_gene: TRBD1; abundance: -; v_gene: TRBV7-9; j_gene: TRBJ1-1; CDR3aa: CASSATAGTGGFGTEAFF; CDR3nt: TGTGCCAGCAGCGCCACGGCGGGGACAGGGGGCTTCGGAACTGAAGCTTTCTTT
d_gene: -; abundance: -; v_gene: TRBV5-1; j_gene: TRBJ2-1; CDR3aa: CASRIQLNEQFF; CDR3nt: TGCGCCAGCAGAATTCAACTCAATGAGCAGTTCTTC
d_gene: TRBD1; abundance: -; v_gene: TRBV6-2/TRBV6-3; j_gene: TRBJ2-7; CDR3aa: CASSYTDRGRSLSYEQYF; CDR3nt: TGTGCCAGCAGTTACACGGACAGGGGGAGATCCCTCTCCTACGAGCAGTACTTC
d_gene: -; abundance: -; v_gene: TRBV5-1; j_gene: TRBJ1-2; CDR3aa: CASSRGRRESYTF; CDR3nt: TGCGCCAGCAGCAGGGGACGCCGGGAGAGCTACACCTTC
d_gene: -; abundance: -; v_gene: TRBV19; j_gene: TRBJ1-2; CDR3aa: CASKGDDNGYTF; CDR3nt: TGTGCCAGTAAGGGGGATGATAATGGCTACACCTTC
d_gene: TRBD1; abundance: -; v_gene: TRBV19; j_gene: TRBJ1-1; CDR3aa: CASSITGGAGTEAFF; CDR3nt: TGTGCCAGTAGTATCACAGGGGGCGCAGGCACTGAAGCTTTCTTT
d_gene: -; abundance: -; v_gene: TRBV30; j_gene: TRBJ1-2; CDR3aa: CAWSVQQSSYTF; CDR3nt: TGTGCCTGGAGTGTACAACAGTCAAGCTACACCTTC
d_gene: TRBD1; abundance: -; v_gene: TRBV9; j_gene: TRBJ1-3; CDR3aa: CASSVDRDSNPGNTIYF; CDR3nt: TGTGCCAGCAGCGTAGACCGGGACAGTAACCCTGGAAACACCATATATTTT
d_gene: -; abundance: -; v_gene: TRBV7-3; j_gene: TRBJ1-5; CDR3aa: CASSLLRLGRQPQHF; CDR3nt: TGTGCCAGCAGCTTACTGCGTCTAGGTCGGCAGCCCCAGCATTTT
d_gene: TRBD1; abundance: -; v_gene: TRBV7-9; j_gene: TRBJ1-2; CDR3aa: CASSRGQGANYGYTF; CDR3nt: TGTGCCAGCAGTCGTGGACAGGGCGCTAACTATGGCTACACCTTC
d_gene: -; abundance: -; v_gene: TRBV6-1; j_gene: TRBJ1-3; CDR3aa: CASSEEAAGSGNTIYF; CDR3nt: TGTGCCAGCAGTGAAGAGGCGGCCGGGAGTGGAAACACCATATATTTT
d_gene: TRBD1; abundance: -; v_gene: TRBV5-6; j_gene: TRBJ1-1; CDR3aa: CASSPTGVREAFF; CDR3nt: TGTGCCAGCAGCCCTACAGGGGTCCGTGAAGCTTTCTTT
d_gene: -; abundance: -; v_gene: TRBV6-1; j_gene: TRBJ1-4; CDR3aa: CASSVRGLTRSEKLFF; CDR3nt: TGTGCCAGCAGTGTAAGGGGCCTGACCCGGTCGGAAAAACTGTTTTTT
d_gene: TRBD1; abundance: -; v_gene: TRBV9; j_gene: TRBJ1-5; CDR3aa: CASSLTGEQPQHF; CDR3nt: TGTGCCAGCAGCTTAACAGGGGAGCAGCCCCAGCATTTT
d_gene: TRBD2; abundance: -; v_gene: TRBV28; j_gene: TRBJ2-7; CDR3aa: CASRPPSGGEAYEQYF; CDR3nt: TGTGCCAGCAGGCCTCCTAGCGGGGGAGAGGCCTACGAGCAGTACTTC
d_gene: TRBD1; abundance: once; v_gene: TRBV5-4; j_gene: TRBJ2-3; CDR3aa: CASSRTGTDTQYF; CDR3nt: TGTGCCAGCAGCCGGACAGGGACAGATACGCAGTATTTT